Sequencing of this TCR beta chain was carried out in a study of blood T cell repertoires in COVID-19. Libraries were prepared by immunoSEQ multiplex PCR; TCRdb keeps only in-frame clonotypes and omits some of them. The table shows 200,000 to 250,000 clones, with approximately 90% occurring only once. The CDR3 contains 13 residues. Trimming left V 8 bases short and J 1 base short, with 8 bases between. Germline V gene lookup returns CDR1 KGHSH and CDR2 LQKENI. This clonotype was sampled from a young man who had recovered from COVID-19. The specimen was PBMCs or T cells enriched from blood (not recorded which). The chain is built from TRBV18 and TRBJ1-4; D not resolved. CDR3 sequence reads: CASHSGTNEKLFF. The DNA of the CDR3 is TGTGCCAGCCACTCGGGAACTAATGAAAAACTGTTTTTT.